The clone carrying this T cell receptor (beta chain) has only one observation. Its antigen remains unidentified. An input of about 0.5 to 1 ug of RNA was subjected to reverse transcription using random hexamers. The CDR3 of TCR beta was amplified by immunoSEQ multiplex PCR across 54 Vbeta and 13 Jbeta. TCRdb passed the immunoSEQ multiplex PCR reads through MiXCR, listing each CDR3 protein once. The sample has more than 100,000 distinct CDR3 sequences, about 96% seen once. The controls were healthy donors who were matched for age and sex. The V end lost 5 bases, the J end lost 0 bases, and 11 bases lay between the germline ends. The CDR3 covers 14 residues. Germline V gives CDR1 SGHTA, CDR2 FQGNSA. The data stem from a study of CD8 T cells in Susac syndrome. Findings of the study overall: Individuals included in the TCR sequencing and HLA analysis were acknowledged by the study to be relatively few in number.

This TCR came from a human donor in good health. The sequencing sample was made of CD4+ T cells from PBMCs. The rearrangement joins TRBV7-2 to TRBJ2-7, with D perhaps matching TRBD1 (6 bases). Here the CDR3 DNA reads TGTGCCAGCAGCCTTGACAGGAGCTCCTACGAGCAGTACTTC. Amino acid sequence: CASSLDRSSYEQYF.